This passage covers 14 T cell receptor beta chains from one sample sequenced in a study of blood T cell repertoires in COVID-19. Libraries were prepared by immunoSEQ multiplex PCR; TCRdb keeps only in-frame clonotypes and omits some of them. Among approximately 260,000 clones listed, around 85% were seen once. Material for sequencing was peripheral blood. These receptors all come from a woman older than 75 with acute or convalescent COVID-19.

This chain joins TRBV5-4 and TRBJ2-7; D gene unclear. V lost 4 bases and J lost 1, with 12 bases in between. Germline CDR1 is SGHNT and CDR2 is YYREEE (reference sequence). This CDR3 contains 14 residues. This CDR3 reads CASSRLVGSYEQYF. DNA for the CDR3: TGTGCCAGCAGCCGGCTAGTGGGTTCCTACGAGCAGTACTTC.

CDR3 in amino acids: CSARGGYTQYF. The CDR3 nucleotides are TGCAGTGCTAGGGGGGGATATACGCAGTATTTT. The gene calls are TRBV20-1 and TRBJ2-3, with a possible D match to TRBD2 (6 bases). Germline loops: CDR1 DFQATT, CDR2 SNEGSKA (reference sequence). Between the trimmed V and J ends, which lost 3 bases and 7 bases, there was a span of 8 bases. The CDR3 length is 11 residues.

This clone was counted a few times. The rearrangement joins TRBV9 to TRBJ1-4; maybe TRBD1 (6 bases). This CDR3 contains 15 residues. The germline V and J ends were trimmed by 4 bases and 7 bases, with 17 bases remaining between them. Germline CDR1 and CDR2: SGDLS and YYNGEE. For the CDR3, the DNA is TGTGCCAGCAGCACCCGACAGGAGCCGGGTGAAAAACTGTTTTTT. Residues: CASSTRQEPGEKLFF.

V is TRBV28 and J is TRBJ2-6; 9 bases fit TRBD2. The CDR3 consists of 17 residues. V shed 8 bases and J 1 base; nucleotides not matched to a gene: 9. Per germline, CDR1 MDHEN and CDR2 SYDVKM. The CDR3 loop reads CASCWRGGFSGANVLTF. CDR3 nucleotide sequence: TGTGCCAGCTGTTGGCGGGGGGGGTTTTCTGGGGCCAACGTCCTGACTTTC.

The chain recombines TRBV27 with TRBJ1-1; 9 nucleotides align to TRBD1. The germline V gene has CDR1 MNHEY and CDR2 SMNVEV (reference sequence). Unmatched junction bases numbered 9, after V lost 6 bases and J lost 4 bases. The CDR3 has 15 residues. CDR3 in DNA: TGTGCCAGCAGAAAACAGGGGGCAAGGGGCACTGAAGCTTTCTTT. This encodes CASRKQGARGTEAFF.

The chain recombines TRBV4-1 with TRBJ2-5; 7 bases map to TRBD1. Germline trimming cut 4 bases from V and 5 bases from J; bases unmatched to any gene: 10. This CDR3 contains 15 residues. CDR1 is MGHRA and CDR2 is YSYEKL in the germline V gene. CDR3 sequence: CASSLRQGSGETQYF. The CDR3 DNA follows: TGCGCCAGCAGCCTTAGACAGGGATCCGGGGAGACCCAGTACTTC.

The V and J genes are TRBV6-5 and TRBJ1-6, with 7 bases lining up with TRBD1. This CDR3 is built from 13 residues. Trimming removed 9 bases from V and 7 bases from J; junction bases left unmatched: 6. CDR1 is MNHEY and CDR2 is SVGAGI in the germline V gene. CDR3 amino acids: CASGGGQNSPLHF. CDR3 nucleotide sequence: TGTGCCAGTGGAGGGGGCCAAAATTCACCCCTCCACTTT.

The chain joins TRBV28 to TRBJ1-4; a possible D gene is TRBD1 (6 bases). The CDR3 is 14 residues long. The germline V gene encodes CDR1 MDHEN and CDR2 SYDVKM. V was pared by 5 bases and J by 6 bases, with 13 bases between. Written as DNA, the CDR3 is TGTGCCAGCAGTCAACAGGGCAAGGATGAAAAACTGTTTTTT. This gives the protein CASSQQGKDEKLFF.

J is TRBJ1-2 and V is TRBV5-1; a weak D match, TRBD1 (5 bases). V lost 1 base to trimming and J lost 4 bases, with 11 bases between them. CDR1 and CDR2 from the germline V gene are SGHRS and YFSETQ. The length of the CDR3 is 14 residues. CDR3 residues: CASSLPGSSYGYTF. In nucleotides, the CDR3 is TGCGCCAGCAGCTTGCCAGGGTCCAGCTATGGCTACACCTTC.

The chain carries TRBV7-6 and TRBJ1-4, with 9 positions matching TRBD1. Germline loops: CDR1 SGHVS, CDR2 FNYEAQ. The V and J ends lost 1 base and 7 bases, in that order; junction bases with no gene match: 4. This CDR3 is built from 15 residues. The CDR3 protein is CASSLEQGAGEKLFF. CDR3 sequence (DNA): TGTGCCAGCAGCTTAGAACAGGGGGCAGGTGAAAAACTGTTTTTT.

The chain is built from TRBV5-1 and TRBJ2-7; 7 nucleotides match TRBD1. Trimming at V came to 2 bases and at J to 3 bases, leaving 5 bases not matched to a gene. The germline CDR1 and CDR2 sequences are SGHRS and YFSETQ. The CDR3 consists of 14 residues. The CDR3 spells CASSLAGTDYEQYF. In DNA form, the CDR3 reads TGCGCCAGCAGCTTAGCCGGGACAGACTACGAGCAGTACTTC.

This chain uses TRBV11-2 with TRBJ1-4, with 7 bases lining up with TRBD1. The germline CDR1 and CDR2 sequences are SGHAT and FQNNGV. The trim removed 1 base at V and 11 bases at J, leaving 7 bases unmatched. The CDR3 has 14 residues. CDR3 loop: CASSLVRGFGKLFF. CDR3 coding DNA: TGTGCCAGCAGCTTAGTCAGGGGGTTTGGGAAACTGTTTTTT.

This clone has a single count. This chain joins TRBV27 and TRBJ1-5, with 11 bases identical to TRBD1. Germline V gives CDR1 MNHEY, CDR2 SMNVEV (reference sequence). The CDR3 is 16 amino acids. The ends lost 6 bases at V and 4 bases at J; junction bases unmatched: 8. The CDR3 protein is CASSPGQGARNQPQHF. As DNA, the CDR3 is TGTGCCAGCAGCCCCGGACAGGGGGCGCGTAATCAGCCCCAGCATTTT.

This rearrangement joins TRBV3-1 (or the pseudogene TRBV3-2) to TRBJ1-5, with D perhaps TRBD1 (6 bases). Trimming left V 4 bases short and J 4 bases short, with 14 bases between. There are 15 residues in the CDR3. Germline assignment: CDR1 LGHDT and CDR2 YNNKEL (reference sequence). CDR3 in amino acids: CASSLMARGNQPQHF. CDR3 bases: TGTGCCAGCAGCCTAATGGCTAGGGGGAATCAGCCCCAGCATTTT.